Many counts were recorded for the clone carrying this TCR beta chain. Its antigen is undetermined. From RNA transcripts, TCR beta CDR3 regions were amplified. Using the HTBI primer set, a first-round RT-PCR was run on the TCR CDR3. TCRdb analysed the multiplex PCR reads with MiXCR anew, one entry per CDR3 protein. The sample includes roughly 500,000 distinct CDR3 sequences, approximately 25% seen only once; the top ten take 11%. Every diagnosis used clinical symptoms, serum thyroxine and TRAb, thyroid ultrasound and orbital computed tomography. It was over 9.5 ml of fresh peripheral blood that supplied the PBMCs. This record comes from a study of T cells in Graves' hyperthyroidism and ophthalmopathy. Broader study findings: By a 13 V-J model, ophthalmopathy was set apart from stable hyperthyroidism. Most thyroid clonotypes that were expanded above 0.001 also turned up in blood.

Trimming removed 2 bases at V and 4 bases at J, with 20 bases between. Germline CDR1 and CDR2: SGHAT and FQDESV (reference sequence). This CDR3 has 17 amino acids. This clonotype was obtained from a woman in her 30s with Graves' ophthalmopathy. V and J are TRBV11-1 and TRBJ1-1; maybe TRBD1 (5 bases). The sequenced material came from blood. CDR3 sequence reads: CASSLPAAPSRGTEAFF. CDR3 DNA: TGTGCCAGCAGCTTACCCGCGGCTCCGTCAAGGGGCACTGAAGCTTTCTTT.